Listed here is a single TCR beta chain. Antigen unknown. The CDR3 runs to 18 residues. Deep TCR-beta sequencing used DNA from uncultured naive and memory CD4+ T cells. The data were produced by immunoSEQ multiplex PCR, yet TCRdb's version contains in-frame clones alone and is incomplete. The sample holds 68,000 or so clones, over 85% seen once. This record comes from a study of CD4 T cells in relation to SARS-CoV-2 and coronaviruses. On the study more broadly: Crossreactive spike epitopes shared across donors were mapped to their HLA restriction.

CD4+ T cells from unexposed donors were obtained before the COVID-19 pandemic (2011-2018). Study-wide points: Crossreactive clones expanded significantly less to SARS-CoV-2 than monoreactive clones. Memory recall responses, not primary responses primed in culture, are what the assay detects.

The chain carries TRBV21-1 and TRBJ1-3; the D call TRBD1 from the table was never checked on the DNA. TRBV21-1 has pseudogene status. The sequencing input was naive CD4+ T cells from PBMCs. Noted subset: naive CD4+ T cells isolated by negative enrichment. The source of this sequence is a human donor in good health. CDR3 amino acids: CASSKPRGIRDSGNTIYF. CDR3 in DNA: TGTGCCAGCAGCAAGCCCAGGGGGATCAGAGACTCTGGAAACACCATATATTTT.